The next 5 T cell receptor beta chains were all read from a single sample in a study of cytomegalovirus exposure and HLA in healthy donors. 60 Vbeta and 13 Jbeta primers were used in PCR. Sequenced by immunoSEQ multiplex PCR; TCRdb stores in-frame clones only, minus some. The sample has tens of thousands of clones, 60% to 80% seen once. Sequencing input: PBMCs. The receptors here all came from a man in his sixties in good health and CMV-seropositive.

The chain couples TRBV5-1 to TRBJ1-1, with D unresolved. Trimming pared 0 bases from V and 4 bases from J, leaving 13 bases between. CDR1 is SGHRS and CDR2 is YFSETQ in the germline V gene. The CDR3 totals 15 residues. Here the CDR3 DNA reads TGCGCCAGCAGCTTGGAAGAGGGATCCTTCACTGAAGCTTTCTTT. This translates into CASSLEEGSFTEAFF.

This rearrangement joins TRBV9 to TRBJ1-1; D might be TRBD1 (5 bases). Germline V CDR1 and CDR2: SGDLS, YYNGEE. The CDR3 runs to 14 residues. V was clipped by 5 bases and J by 3 bases, with 14 bases between them. The CDR3 loop reads CASSETWGDTEAFF. For the CDR3, the DNA is TGTGCCAGCAGTGAAACGTGGGGGGACACTGAAGCTTTCTTT.

The rearrangement uses TRBV27 and TRBJ2-7; D remains unclear. Germline V gene sequence: CDR1 MNHEY, CDR2 SMNVEV (reference sequence). The CDR3 has 14 residues. V was pared by 0 bases and J by 1 base, with 7 bases between. CDR3: CASSLSATSYEQYF. CDR3 DNA sequence: TGTGCCAGCAGTTTATCGGCGACTTCCTACGAGCAGTACTTC.

The table lists this clone with a count of one. This rearrangement joins TRBV19 to TRBJ2-2, with TRBD1 identical over 9 bases. In germline, CDR1 is LNHDA, CDR2 SQIVND (reference sequence). The CDR3 has 14 amino acids. J lost 6 bases, V lost 5 bases, and 4 bases had no gene match. CDR3 in amino acids: CASSETGGPGELFF. The CDR3 DNA is TGTGCCAGTAGTGAAACAGGGGGCCCCGGGGAGCTGTTTTTT.

Only a few counts were recorded for this clone. The chain carries TRBV6-5 and TRBJ1-3; maybe TRBD1 (5 bases). V lost 5 bases to trimming and J lost 4 bases, with 9 bases between them. The CDR3 loop spans 13 amino acids. The germline V gene has CDR1 MNHEY and CDR2 SVGAGI. The CDR3 loop is CASSEGVGNTIYF. CDR3 in DNA: TGTGCCAGCAGTGAAGGGGTCGGAAACACCATATATTTT.